This is a list of T cell receptor beta chains from one sample in a study of CD8 T cells in ankylosing spondylitis. TCRdb recomputed calls from the 5' RACE reads with MiXCR, one row per CDR3 protein. Of 270,000 or so distinct CDR3 sequences listed, over 15% are singletons. The specimen sequenced was blood, either unsorted or a sorted T cell fraction (not recorded which). The source is a male donor with ankylosing spondylitis or in good health (not recorded which). Both conserved end residues are part of each CDR3. A D gene is named only where the DNA matches it firmly. The size of a clone is reported for some rows only, either as once, few or many, or as a class for expanded clones.

j_call v_call clone_size cdr3_length d_call cdr3_aa cdr3_nt
TRBJ2-7 TRBV6-1 many 16 - CASSPTPDVGLDEQYF TGTGCCAGCAGCCCAACTCCGGACGTGGGGCTGGATGAGCAGTACTTC
TRBJ1-6 TRBV24-1 few 16 - CATTAPTSIYNSPLHF TGTGCCACCACGGCCCCGACAAGCATCTATAATTCACCCCTCCACTTT
TRBJ2-3 TRBV7-9 few 13 - CASSSGITDTQYF TGTGCCAGCAGCTCCGGTATCACAGATACGCAGTATTTT
TRBJ1-5 TRBV12-3/TRBV12-4 - 15 - CASSLGWGGNQPQHF TGTGCCAGCAGTTTAGGCTGGGGCGGCAATCAGCCCCAGCATTTT
TRBJ2-3 TRBV5-1 few 16 TRBD2 CASSPRTSGSADTQYF TGCGCCAGCAGCCCCCGGACTAGCGGGAGCGCAGATACGCAGTATTTT
TRBJ2-7 TRBV6-1 many 14 - CASSVSNPAYEQYF TGTGCCAGCAGTGTGAGTAACCCAGCCTACGAGCAGTACTTC
TRBJ2-1 TRBV12-3/TRBV12-4 few 16 TRBD2 CASSLPGTRLWNEQFF TGTGCCAGCAGTCTCCCCGGGACTAGACTTTGGAATGAGCAGTTCTTC
TRBJ2-7 TRBV6-5 - 15 TRBD1 CASSSWTGLKREQYF TGTGCCAGCAGTTCTTGGACAGGGCTTAAGCGCGAGCAGTACTTC
TRBJ2-2 TRBV6-1 few 13 - CASSPRVTGELFF TGTGCCAGCTCCCCTAGGGTCACCGGGGAGCTGTTTTTT
TRBJ1-2 TRBV6-2/TRBV6-3 - 14 - CASSMGPVNYGYTF TGTGCCAGCAGTATGGGACCGGTTAACTATGGCTACACCTTC
TRBJ1-5 TRBV7-8 - 16 - CASSSSWPDSNQPQHF TGTGCCAGCAGCTCATCCTGGCCCGATAGCAATCAGCCCCAGCATTTT
TRBJ2-2 TRBV11-2 - 18 TRBD2 CASSFDTSGSPNTGELFF TGTGCCAGCAGCTTTGACACTAGCGGGAGCCCGAACACCGGGGAGCTGTTTTTT
TRBJ2-5 TRBV28 few 17 TRBD1 CASSLMTGTGFGETQYF TGTGCCAGCAGTTTGATGACCGGGACAGGGTTTGGAGAGACCCAGTACTTC
TRBJ2-2 TRBV5-1 few 18 TRBD2 CASSLGLAGERNTGELFF TGCGCCAGCAGCTTAGGACTAGCGGGAGAACGGAACACCGGGGAGCTGTTTTTT
TRBJ1-1 TRBV27 few 14 - CASSLFDQNTEAFF TGTGCCAGCAGTTTATTCGATCAGAACACTGAAGCTTTCTTT
TRBJ2-2 TRBV27 few 14 - CASSLSMGTGELFF TGTGCCAGCAGTTTATCGATGGGCACCGGGGAGCTGTTTTTT
TRBJ1-2 TRBV5-5 many 15 - CASSLDTGPLYGYTF TGTGCCAGCAGCTTGGATACGGGGCCCCTGTATGGCTACACCTTC
TRBJ2-1 TRBV28 few 17 TRBD1 CASSWGAGDRGTNEQFF TGTGCCAGCAGTTGGGGCGCTGGGGACAGGGGAACCAATGAGCAGTTCTTC
TRBJ2-7 TRBV27 once 13 - CASSATVSYEQYF TGTGCCAGCAGTGCGACTGTCTCCTACGAGCAGTACTTC
TRBJ2-1 TRBV7-8 few 12 - CASSLTGLSQFF TGTGCCAGCAGCTTAACAGGCCTCTCGCAGTTCTTC
TRBJ2-7 TRBV5-1 few 11 - CASGNPGHQHF TGCGCCAGCGGAAATCCGGGACACCAGCACTTC
TRBJ1-1 TRBV4-1 many 14 - CASSQDPRFTEAFF TGCGCCAGCAGCCAAGATCCCCGGTTCACTGAAGCTTTCTTT
TRBJ2-5 TRBV12-3/TRBV12-4 many 13 - CASSLVSQETQYF TGTGCCAGCAGTTTAGTCAGCCAAGAGACCCAGTACTTC
TRBJ1-1 TRBV7-8 few 15 - CASSLFGSSNTEAFF TGTGCCAGCAGCTTATTCGGCAGTTCGAACACTGAAGCTTTCTTT
TRBJ2-1 TRBV27 - 11 - CASIYANEQFF TGTGCCAGCATATACGCGAATGAGCAGTTCTTC
TRBJ1-4 TRBV2 many 11 - CASRGGEKLFF TGTGCCAGCAGGGGGGGGGAAAAACTGTTTTTT
TRBJ2-3 TRBV12-3/TRBV12-4 few 15 TRBD2 CASSLILAGADTQYF TGTGCCAGCAGTTTAATCCTAGCGGGAGCAGATACGCAGTATTTT
TRBJ2-3 TRBV4-1 few 18 - CASSQVVGLGAGVDTQYF TGCGCCAGCAGCCAAGTCGTCGGGTTGGGGGCCGGTGTTGATACGCAGTATTTT
TRBJ2-3 TRBV7-9 few 13 - CASSLEIALKQYF TGTGCCAGCAGCTTAGAGATAGCGTTGAAGCAGTATTTT
TRBJ2-2 TRBV12-3/TRBV12-4 few 13 - CASSVRDAGELFF TGTGCCAGCAGCGTCCGGGACGCCGGGGAGCTGTTTTTT
TRBJ2-3 TRBV7-6 few 14 - CASSSSLSTDTQYF TGTGCCAGCAGCTCCTCTCTTAGCACAGATACGCAGTATTTT
TRBJ1-1 TRBV7-9 - 15 - CASSLAPEMNTEAFF TGTGCCAGCAGCTTAGCGCCAGAGATGAACACTGAAGCTTTCTTT
TRBJ2-1 TRBV14 - 16 TRBD1 CASSQEYWTGAGEQFF TGTGCCAGCAGCCAAGAGTACTGGACAGGAGCCGGCGAGCAGTTCTTC
TRBJ2-5 TRBV12-3/TRBV12-4 - 17 TRBD1 CASSSDPGTGGQETQYF TGTGCCAGCAGTTCAGACCCGGGGACAGGGGGCCAAGAGACCCAGTACTTC
TRBJ2-7 TRBV4-1 - 15 TRBD2 CASSQDPGGRDEQYF TGCGCCAGCAGCCAAGACCCCGGCGGGAGAGACGAGCAGTACTTC
TRBJ1-2 TRBV4-1 - 17 TRBD1 CASSPADHRGANYGYTF TGCGCCAGCAGCCCAGCAGACCACAGGGGCGCTAACTATGGCTACACCTTC
TRBJ2-5 TRBV10-2 many 12 - CASSAIEETQYF TGCGCCAGCAGTGCTATTGAAGAGACCCAGTACTTC
TRBJ1-2 TRBV27 many 14 - CASSLTGGGRGYTF TGTGCCAGCAGTTTAACGGGTGGGGGTAGGGGCTACACCTTC
TRBJ1-5 TRBV12-3/TRBV12-4 - 17 TRBD1 CASSLVRGQMGNQPQHF TGTGCCAGCAGTTTAGTCAGGGGGCAGATGGGCAATCAGCCCCAGCATTTT
TRBJ2-5 TRBV25-1 few 13 - CASSELQQETQYF TGTGCCAGCAGTGAATTACAGCAAGAGACCCAGTACTTC
TRBJ2-4 TRBV29-1 - 13 - CSAEVVAKNIQYF TGCAGCGCCGAAGTCGTAGCCAAAAACATTCAGTACTTC
TRBJ2-1 TRBV20-1 few 17 - CSAREGWATAGINEQFF TGCAGTGCTAGAGAGGGCTGGGCGACTGCGGGAATCAATGAGCAGTTCTTC
TRBJ2-7 TRBV20-1 few 12 - CSAPDLAYEQYF TGCAGTGCCCCCGACCTAGCCTACGAGCAGTACTTC
TRBJ2-2 TRBV7-9 few 17 - CASSLRLTQPNTGELFF TGTGCCAGCAGCCTTAGACTAACCCAACCGAACACCGGGGAGCTGTTTTTT
TRBJ2-7 TRBV28 few 15 TRBD1 CASSATGGVFYEQYF TGTGCCAGCAGTGCCACAGGGGGCGTCTTCTACGAGCAGTACTTC
TRBJ2-3 TRBV12-3/TRBV12-4 many 14 - CASGWGALADTQYF TGTGCCAGCGGTTGGGGGGCGCTGGCAGATACGCAGTATTTT
TRBJ2-7 TRBV10-3 few 13 - CAITQDTSYEQYF TGTGCCATCACCCAGGACACCTCCTACGAGCAGTACTTC
TRBJ2-1 TRBV4-3 few 17 - CASSQGVTGPSRNEQFF TGCGCCAGCAGCCAAGGAGTGACAGGCCCTTCCAGGAATGAGCAGTTCTTC
TRBJ2-2 TRBV29-1 - 15 TRBD2 CSVEDLAGGPGELLF TGCAGCGTTGAAGACCTAGCGGGAGGTCCCGGGGAGCTGTTATTT
TRBJ2-1 TRBV6-5 - 18 - CASSYFGPDRLNYNEQFF TGTGCCAGCAGTTACTTCGGTCCCGACAGGCTCAACTACAATGAGCAGTTCTTC
TRBJ2-7 TRBV6-5 - 12 - CASDGRPYEQYF TGTGCCAGCGATGGCAGACCCTACGAGCAGTACTTC
TRBJ2-5 TRBV12-3/TRBV12-4 - 15 TRBD2 CASGLAGGHQETQYF TGTGCCAGCGGGCTAGCGGGAGGCCACCAAGAGACCCAGTACTTC
TRBJ2-1 TRBV4-2 few 15 - CASSQDRFGLGEQFF TGTGCCAGCAGCCAAGATCGGTTTGGCTTGGGTGAGCAGTTCTTC